Listed here are 13 T cell receptor beta chains from one sample, sequenced in a study of shared clonotypes between healthy human individuals. Profiling relied on immunoSEQ multiplex PCR, and the TCRdb table lists in-frame clones only, not all of them. The sample shows approximately 1.5 million clones, 98% to 99% of them seen only once. The sample was naive CD4+ T cells sorted from blood. Subset in this sample: CD45RA+ positively selected. Every receptor here comes from a man between 25 and 39 years old in good health.

This chain links TRBV5-1 with TRBJ2-2, with TRBD2 as a possible D gene (5 bases). V was cut by 2 bases and J by 5 bases, with 19 bases left in between. CDR3 length equals 17 residues. Germline values: CDR1 SGHRS, CDR2 YFSETQ. The CDR3 spells CASSFQRARVGTGELFF. The CDR3 DNA reads TGCGCCAGCAGCTTTCAGAGGGCTAGAGTTGGGACCGGGGAGCTGTTTTTT. Together with reference TRBV5-1 and TRBJ2-2, the CDR3 gives the full variable domain: KAGVTQTPRYLIKTRGQQVTLSCSPISGHRSVSWYQQTPGQGLQFLFEYFSETQRNKGNFPGRFSGRQFSNSRSEMNVSTLELGDSALYLCASSFQRARVGTGELFFGEGSRLTVL.

V and J are TRBV2 and TRBJ2-7; maybe TRBD2 (5 bases). Germline CDR1 reads SNHLY; CDR2 reads FYNNEI. The V and J ends lost 1 base and 2 bases respectively, with 9 bases between them. This CDR3 contains 14 residues. CDR3 coding DNA: TGTGCCAGCAGTGAAGGGCGGGCCCCCTACGAGCAGTACTTC. Translating it yields CASSEGRAPYEQYF.

This chain links TRBV11-2 with TRBJ2-3; D remains ambiguous. Between the trimmed V and J ends, which lost 5 bases and 3 bases, there was a span of 6 bases. Germline V lookup: CDR1 SGHAT, CDR2 FQNNGV. The CDR3 consists of 12 residues. For the CDR3, the DNA is TGTGCCAGCAGCCGACTGACAGATACGCAGTATTTT. Amino acid sequence: CASSRLTDTQYF.

This clone was seen a single time. The chain links TRBV4-1 to TRBJ2-6; 12 bases are shared with TRBD2. The CDR3 covers 19 residues. The germline CDR1 and CDR2 sequences are MGHRA and YSYEKL. V shed 2 bases, J shed 0 bases, and the junction held 5 bases outside the gene matches. The CDR3 is CASSQRLAGDLSGANVLTF. CDR3 nucleotides: TGCGCCAGCAGCCAAAGACTAGCGGGAGATCTCTCTGGGGCCAACGTCCTGACTTTC.

This chain uses TRBV5-1 with TRBJ2-7; D unresolved. Germline values: CDR1 SGHRS, CDR2 YFSETQ. This CDR3 comprises 16 residues. Deletions cut 0 bases from V and 3 bases from J, with 16 bases between. The CDR3 coding sequence is TGCGCCAGCAGCTTGGGCTATAGAACCCTGATCTACGAGCAGTACTTC. This encodes CASSLGYRTLIYEQYF. The whole variable domain, filled in from reference TRBV5-1 and TRBJ2-7, reads KAGVTQTPRYLIKTRGQQVTLSCSPISGHRSVSWYQQTPGQGLQFLFEYFSETQRNKGNFPGRFSGRQFSNSRSEMNVSTLELGDSALYLCASSLGYRTLIYEQYFGPGTRLTVT.

This chain connects TRBV18 to TRBJ1-1; no clear D. Germline V lookup: CDR1 KGHSH, CDR2 LQKENI. V was pared by 0 bases and J by 0 bases, with 14 bases between. The CDR3 extends over 17 amino acids. The DNA of the CDR3 is TGTGCCAGCTCACCACCAGGAGGGATCCTCATGAACACTGAAGCTTTCTTT. Its translation is CASSPPGGILMNTEAFF.

The V call is TRBV5-1, the J call TRBJ2-2; unclear D gene. Germline CDR1 SGHRS, CDR2 YFSETQ. Trimming took 3 bases from V and 7 from J, leaving 10 bases between them. CDR3 length: 13 amino acids. Written as DNA, the CDR3 is TGCGCCAGCAGCTCCCTAACTTTCGGGGAGCTGTTTTTT. Protein: CASSSLTFGELFF.

The chain couples TRBV7-9 to TRBJ2-7; perhaps TRBD1 as D (5 bases). CDR1 and CDR2 (germline): SEHNR, FQNEAQ (reference sequence). V was pared by 2 bases and J by 2 bases, with 16 bases between. CDR3 length: 16 amino acids. The DNA of the CDR3 is TGTGCCAGCAGCTTACCTCAGGGTCAATTAACCTACGAGCAGTACTTC. Translating it yields CASSLPQGQLTYEQYF.

This chain joins TRBV11-3 and TRBJ2-1; 7 nucleotides match TRBD2. This CDR3 comprises 14 residues. The ends lost 4 bases at V and 6 bases at J; junction bases unmatched: 6. Germline CDR1 reads SGHNT; CDR2 reads YENEEA. The CDR3 reads CASSSKSGGNEQFF. The CDR3 DNA reads TGTGCCAGCAGCTCAAAATCGGGGGGCAATGAGCAGTTCTTC.

The CDR3 sequence: CASSEARPRETQYF. Here the CDR3 DNA reads TGTGCCAGCAGTGAAGCGCGTCCGCGCGAGACCCAGTACTTC. The V and J genes are TRBV6-1 and TRBJ2-5; D is ambiguous. The CDR3 is 14 residues long. The germline gives CDR1 MNHNS, CDR2 SASEGT. The V end lost 0 bases, the J end lost 5 bases, and 10 bases lay between the germline ends.

This clone has just one count. The chain carries TRBV7-8 and TRBJ2-1; 9 positions agree with TRBD2. Per germline, CDR1 SGHVS and CDR2 FQNEAQ. The CDR3 is 15 residues long. V lost 1 base, J lost 4 bases, and 2 bases stayed unmatched. CDR3 residues: CASSLGLAAYNEQFF. DNA for the CDR3: TGTGCCAGCAGCTTAGGACTAGCGGCATACAATGAGCAGTTCTTC.

The chain recombines TRBV5-1 with TRBJ1-3, with D uncertain. Germline lookup yields CDR1 SGHRS and CDR2 YFSETQ. Trimming cost V 0 bases and J 4 bases, with 8 bases left between them. The CDR3 length is 14 residues. In DNA form, the CDR3 reads TGCGCCAGCAGCTTGGTAGGGTTGGGAAACACCATATATTTT. It codes for CASSLVGLGNTIYF.

J is TRBJ2-1 and V is TRBV29-1, with 11 bases fitting TRBD1. The V segment lost 2 bases and the J segment 8 bases; nucleotides outside the gene matches: 2. Per the germline V gene, CDR1 is SQVTM and CDR2 is ANQGSEA. The CDR3 is 13 residues long. CDR3 in amino acids: CSVESDRGHEQFF. CDR3 coding DNA: TGCAGCGTTGAATCGGACAGGGGGCATGAGCAGTTCTTC.